Shown below are 3 T cell receptor beta chains from a single sample sequenced in a study of T cell responses to AZD1222 COVID-19 vaccine. The data were produced by immunoSEQ multiplex PCR, yet TCRdb's version contains in-frame clones alone and is incomplete. Among some 170,000 clones, about nine tenths were seen once, and the ten largest hold more than 4%. Sequencing used peripheral blood, obtained 28 days after the second dose of the MenACWY control vaccine. The receptors originated from an adult who received the MenACWY meningococcal vaccine as a control.

As regards this clone: Other nucleotide sequences from this sample produce the same CDR3. The V call is TRBV6-5, the J call TRBJ2-7; no firm D call. The ends were cut back, 3 bases at V and 2 bases at J, with 5 bases in the middle. This CDR3 is 12 amino acids long. Germline loops: CDR1 MNHEY, CDR2 SVGAGI. The CDR3 DNA reads as TGTGCCAGCAGTTATGGCCCCTACGAGCAGTACTTC. It is translated as CASSYGPYEQYF.

This clone was found a few times. The CDR3 loop reads CASSATPSNSPLHF. The CDR3 bases are TGTGCCAGCAGCGCGACGCCTTCGAATTCACCCCTCCACTTT. The chain couples TRBV7-3 to TRBJ1-6; D gene ambiguous. This CDR3 is 14 amino acids long. CDR1 and CDR2 from the germline V gene are SGHTA and FQGTGA. The V gene lost 5 bases and the J gene lost 7 bases, with 12 bases spanning the gap.

The chain joins TRBV12-3 or TRBV12-4 to TRBJ1-2; D gene unclear. Trimming removed 2 bases at V and 4 bases at J, with 8 bases between. The CDR3 extends over 13 amino acids. CDR3 sequence reads: CASSLHSSYGYTF. The CDR3 DNA is TGTGCCAGCAGTTTACATAGCAGCTATGGCTACACCTTC.